This T cell receptor (beta chain) was recovered during a study of Ad26.COV2.S vaccination and SARS-CoV-2 variants. About the research overall: Donor had been placed in the Ad26.COV2.S arm of the COV1001 trial.

The treatment: roughly 20 received Ad26.COV2.S at low or high dose, single or two shots; 5 received placebo; per-sample allocation not given. Day 63 following the first vaccine or placebo injection was when the samples were taken. V was pared by 0 bases and J by 0 bases, with 9 bases between. Germline-derived CDR1 and CDR2 are MNHEY and SVGAGI. The CDR3 loop spans 15 amino acids. Study conclusions and caveats: Recipients of vaccine and of placebo showed similar breadth of their non-spike TCR repertoires.

The method was immunoSEQ multiplex PCR; TCRdb's version includes in-frame clones alone and lacks a portion of them. The data hold about 400,000 clones, with around 91% observed a single time. A word on this clone: Its target is unknown.

This sequence was found in a person between 18 and 65 years old who received the Ad26.COV2.S COVID-19 vaccine or a placebo. The sequences come from peripheral blood, collected in a trial of Ad26.COV2.S vaccine versus placebo. The V and J genes are TRBV6-5 and TRBJ2-7, with unresolved D. CDR3 protein: CASSYSGINSYEQYF. As DNA, the CDR3 is TGTGCCAGCAGTTACTCCGGCATAAACTCCTACGAGCAGTACTTC.